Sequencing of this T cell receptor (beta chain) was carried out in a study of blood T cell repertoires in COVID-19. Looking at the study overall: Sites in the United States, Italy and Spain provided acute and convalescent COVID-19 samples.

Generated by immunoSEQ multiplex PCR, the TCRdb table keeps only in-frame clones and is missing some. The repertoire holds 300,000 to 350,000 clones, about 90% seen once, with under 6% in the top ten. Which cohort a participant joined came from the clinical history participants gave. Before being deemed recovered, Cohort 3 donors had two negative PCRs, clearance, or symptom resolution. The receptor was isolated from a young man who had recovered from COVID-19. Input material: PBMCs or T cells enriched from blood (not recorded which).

The CDR3 region has the DNA TGTGCCAGCAGCTTTGACAGCACTAACTATGGCTACACCTTC. It is translated as CASSFDSTNYGYTF. The chain has TRBV5-4 and TRBJ1-2; D is perhaps TRBD1 (5 bases). The V end was cut by 2 bases, the J end by 0 bases, with 8 bases between. Per the germline V gene, CDR1 is SGHNT and CDR2 is YYREEE (reference sequence). This CDR3 comprises 14 residues.